This is a list of T cell receptor beta chains from one sample in a study of Graves' ophthalmopathy and Graves' hyperthyroidism. TCRdb reprocessed the multiplex PCR reads with MiXCR, giving one entry per CDR3 protein. The sample gives about 700,000 distinct CDR3 sequences, around 40% of which show up once; 44% is in the top ten. The sequenced sample consisted of peripheral blood. Every receptor here comes from an adult man with Graves' ophthalmopathy. The CDR3 runs from the conserved cysteine through the conserved F or W. The D gene is left open where the match is weak. Expanded clones get a size class; other rows say once, few or many, or leave the size out.

j_call,d_call,v_call,clone_size,cdr3_nt,cdr3_aa
TRBJ1-1,NA,TRBV6-2/TRBV6-3,NA,TGTGCCAGCAGTTACTTGGACCGGAACACTGAAGCTTTCTTT,CASSYLDRNTEAFF
TRBJ2-7,TRBD1,TRBV11-2,few,TGTGCCAGCAGCCTATGGTTTAGTAGACAGGGCTCTTACGAGCAGTACTTC,CASSLWFSRQGSYEQYF
TRBJ2-7,NA,TRBV7-3,NA,TGTGCCAGCAGCTTAAAAGGCAGGGACTACGAGCAGTACTTC,CASSLKGRDYEQYF
TRBJ1-5,NA,TRBV2,NA,TGTGCCAGCAGTGCCACATCCCATCTCAATCAGCCCCAGCATTTT,CASSATSHLNQPQHF
TRBJ2-7,NA,TRBV14,few,TGTGCCAGCAGCCAAGATTTGAAGGGGGAGCAGTACTTC,CASSQDLKGEQYF
TRBJ1-1,NA,TRBV2,many,TGTGCCAGCAGTGAGATTTTGCGGGGAACTGAAGCTTTCTTT,CASSEILRGTEAFF
TRBJ2-2,TRBD1,TRBV19,many,TGTGCCAGTAGTACCGACCGGGACAGGCTGTTTTTT,CASSTDRDRLFF
TRBJ2-6,TRBD1,TRBV29-1,NA,TGCAGCGTGGACCAACAGGGGGGTTCCAACGTCCTGACTTTC,CSVDQQGGSNVLTF
TRBJ1-2,NA,TRBV10-3,NA,TGTGCCATCAGTGAGTCGCAATGGGGGAACTATGGCTACACCTTC,CAISESQWGNYGYTF
TRBJ1-5,NA,TRBV24-1,NA,TGTGCCACCCAGGGCCCTAATCAGCCCCAGCATTTT,CATQGPNQPQHF
TRBJ2-5,TRBD2,TRBV11-3,few,TGTGCCAGCAGCCCTAACGCTATGGCGGGAGGGTATACAGAGACCCAGTACTTC,CASSPNAMAGGYTETQYF
TRBJ1-1,NA,TRBV29-1,many,TGCAGCGGGAAAGACACGCTGGGAACTGAAGCTTTCTTT,CSGKDTLGTEAFF
TRBJ2-5,NA,TRBV29-1,many,TGCAGCGTTGGGTCCCGGGACGGGTGGCTTCAGGGGACCCAGTACTTC,CSVGSRDGWLQGTQYF
TRBJ2-7,TRBD2,TRBV2,NA,TGTGCCAGCAGTCCACAACTAGCGTACGAGCAGTACTTC,CASSPQLAYEQYF
TRBJ1-2,NA,TRBV10-3,NA,TGTGTCAACAGTGATCCGATAGGGGTGTATGGCTACACCTTC,CVNSDPIGVYGYTF
TRBJ2-7,NA,TRBV7-9,NA,TGTGCCAGCAGCTCCCCTAGCGAGGACGAGCAGTACTTC,CASSSPSEDEQYF
TRBJ2-6,TRBD1,TRBV5-1,NA,TGTGCCAGCTCACCGTTTAAAGGGGGCTCAGGGGCCAACGTCCTGACTTTC,CASSPFKGGSGANVLTF
TRBJ2-7,NA,TRBV12-3/TRBV12-4,NA,TGTGCCAGCAGGAAAAATGACTTCATCTACGAGCAGTACTTC,CASRKNDFIYEQYF
TRBJ1-6,NA,TRBV12-3/TRBV12-4,many,TGTGCCAGCAGCGCCTCCGATCGCCTACCCCTCCACTTT,CASSASDRLPLHF
TRBJ1-6,TRBD1,TRBV25-1,many,TGTGCCAGCAGTGTCGGACAGGGGGCTTTTTCACCCCTCCACTTT,CASSVGQGAFSPLHF
TRBJ2-2,TRBD1,TRBV12-3/TRBV12-4,NA,TGTGCCAGCAGCCTCGCAGGGGGCGAAGTAAGCGCCGGGGAGCTGTTTTTT,CASSLAGGEVSAGELFF
TRBJ2-5,TRBD1,TRBV2,NA,TGTGCCAGTGCCGGGACAGGGGGCGCGGAGACCCAGTACTTC,CASAGTGGAETQYF
TRBJ2-7,TRBD1,TRBV5-1,few,TGCGCCAGCAGATTGGACAGGGGCCGAACCTACGAGCAGTACTTC,CASRLDRGRTYEQYF
TRBJ2-7,TRBD2,TRBV7-2,many,TGTGCCAGCAGCCCTGGGAGGGCTTCACCCTACGAGCAGTACTTC,CASSPGRASPYEQYF
TRBJ2-2,TRBD2,TRBV11-2,NA,TGTGCCAGCAGCTTAGATCTGCTAGCGGGGGAGGGTACCGGGGAGCTGTTTTTT,CASSLDLLAGEGTGELFF
TRBJ1-2,NA,TRBV29-1,many,TGCAGCGTTGAAAGGGAGCTAGGCTCTAACTATGGCTACACCTTC,CSVERELGSNYGYTF
TRBJ2-7,TRBD1,TRBV19,many,TGTGCCAGTAGTATAGCACGGACAGGCGGCCTCGAGCAGTACTTC,CASSIARTGGLEQYF
TRBJ2-5,TRBD1,TRBV25-1,NA,TGTGCCAGCAGTGATCGGGACAGGGGGGAGGAGACCCAGTACTTC,CASSDRDRGEETQYF
TRBJ1-1,TRBD1,TRBV12-3/TRBV12-4,many,TGTGCCAGCAGTCAACGACAGGGAGGGACTGAAGCTTTCTTT,CASSQRQGGTEAFF
TRBJ2-2,NA,TRBV14,few,TGTGCCAGCAGCCAAGGATTTAGGACACAACTGTTTTTT,CASSQGFRTQLFF
TRBJ1-2,NA,TRBV6-5,few,TGTGCCAGCATACGACCGGACAGTAGCTATGGCTACACCTTC,CASIRPDSSYGYTF
TRBJ1-1,NA,TRBV7-2,NA,TGTGCCAGCAGCTTCGGAGACTTTAACACTGAAGCTTTCTTT,CASSFGDFNTEAFF
TRBJ2-7,NA,TRBV10-3,many,TGTGCCATCCGGCGGGACTCCCGAGACGAGCAGTACTTC,CAIRRDSRDEQYF
TRBJ1-1,TRBD1,TRBV5-1,many,TGCGCCAGCCAATTGACAGGGGGCGCGACTGAAGCTTTCTTT,CASQLTGGATEAFF
TRBJ1-5,NA,TRBV20-1,few,TGCAGTGCCACGGTTCCAGGGATCTATAGCAATCAGCCCCAGCATTTT,CSATVPGIYSNQPQHF
TRBJ2-7,TRBD1,TRBV7-9,NA,TGTGCCAGCAGCTTCGGGACAGGACTCTACGAGCAGTACTTC,CASSFGTGLYEQYF
TRBJ2-7,NA,TRBV20-1,few,TGCAGTGCCCAACCTGGGTCGGGGGCTGCCTTGGACGAGCAGTACTTC,CSAQPGSGAALDEQYF
TRBJ1-6,NA,TRBV20-1,few,TGCAGTGCTAGCCTCGACTTGGGGGGCGTAATTTCACCCCTCCACTTT,CSASLDLGGVISPLHF
TRBJ1-2,NA,TRBV12-3/TRBV12-4,NA,TGTGCCAGCAGTTCATTCGAGGGGGGCCATGGCTACACCTTC,CASSSFEGGHGYTF